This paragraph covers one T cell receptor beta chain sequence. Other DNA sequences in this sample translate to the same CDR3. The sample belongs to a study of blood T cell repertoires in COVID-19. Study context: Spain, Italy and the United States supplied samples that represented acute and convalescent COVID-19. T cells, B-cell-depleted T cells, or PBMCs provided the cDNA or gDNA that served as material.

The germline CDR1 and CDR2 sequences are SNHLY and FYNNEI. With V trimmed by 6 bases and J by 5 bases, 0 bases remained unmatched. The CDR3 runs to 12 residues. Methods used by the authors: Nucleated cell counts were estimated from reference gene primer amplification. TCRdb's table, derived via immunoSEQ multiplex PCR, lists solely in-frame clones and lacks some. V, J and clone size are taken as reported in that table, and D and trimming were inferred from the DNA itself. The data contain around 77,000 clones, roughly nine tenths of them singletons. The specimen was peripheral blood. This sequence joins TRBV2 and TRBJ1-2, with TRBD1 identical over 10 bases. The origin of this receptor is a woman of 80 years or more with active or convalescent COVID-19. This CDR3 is CASRGQGYGYTF. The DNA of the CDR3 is TGTGCCAGCAGGGGACAGGGGTATGGCTACACCTTC.